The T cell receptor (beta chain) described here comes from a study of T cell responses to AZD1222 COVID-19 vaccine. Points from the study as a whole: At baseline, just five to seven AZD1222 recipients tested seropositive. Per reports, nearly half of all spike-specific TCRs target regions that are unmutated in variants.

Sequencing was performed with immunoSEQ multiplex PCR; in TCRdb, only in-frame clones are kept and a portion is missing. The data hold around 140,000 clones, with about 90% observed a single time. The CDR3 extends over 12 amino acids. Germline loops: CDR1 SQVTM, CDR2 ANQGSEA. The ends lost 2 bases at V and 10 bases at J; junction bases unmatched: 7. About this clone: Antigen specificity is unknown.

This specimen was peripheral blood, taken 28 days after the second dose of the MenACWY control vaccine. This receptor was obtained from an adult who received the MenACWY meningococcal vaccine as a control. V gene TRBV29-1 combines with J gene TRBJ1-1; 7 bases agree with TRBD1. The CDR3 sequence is CSVERQGQGAFF. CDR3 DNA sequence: TGCAGCGTTGAACGACAGGGCCAGGGAGCTTTCTTT.